This paragraph covers one TCR beta chain sequence. As yet, its antigen is unknown. The iRepertoire nested amplicon-rescue multiplex PCR amplified TCR alpha and beta CDR3s from RNA. For one-step reverse transcription and amplification, 100-400 ng of tissue mRNA or PBMC total RNA was used. MiXCR, applied by TCRdb to the multiplex PCR reads, yields one record per CDR3 protein. This sample has approximately 120,000 distinct CDR3 sequences, with about 25% found just once. The CDR3 covers 15 residues. Trimming pared 3 bases from V and 4 bases from J, leaving 13 bases between. The germline gives CDR1 MGHRA, CDR2 YSYEKL. The sample is drawn from a study of glioma-infiltrating T cells. Regarding the study as a whole: Gliomas, especially low-grade, showed above-expected tissue-blood divergence; non-neoplastic patients showed below. Only very few CDR3 sequences appeared in both tissue and blood.

Sequenced material: glioma tissue, nonneoplastic brain tissue, or PBMCs (not recorded which). The TCR sequence derives from a human donor with low-grade glioma or glioblastoma, undergoing nonglioma brain surgery, or in good health (not recorded which). The V gene is TRBV4-1, the J gene TRBJ1-3, with D unclear. The chain's CDR3 is CASSHRAVKGNTIYF. The DNA for the CDR3 is TGCGCCAGCAGCCACCGGGCGGTGAAGGGAAACACCATATATTTT.